The clone carrying this TCR beta chain was seen a few times. The entry originates in a study of response to subunit inactivated influenza vaccine. TCRdb called the RT-PCR reads again in MiXCR, with one record for every CDR3 protein. The sample contains some 150,000 distinct CDR3 sequences, more than 10% of which appear only once. Germline V gives CDR1 SGHVS, CDR2 FNYEAQ. The CDR3 is 14 amino acids. Losses at the gene ends were 1 base for V and 5 bases for J; bases not matched to a gene: 3. These data were likewise used in another study, on T cells expressing NK-cell markers. That paper notes: Researchers built TCR beta cDNA using 5'RACE template switching with UMIs. It was from sorted CD3+CD56+NKG2C+, CD3+CD56+NKG2C- and CD3+CD56-NKG2C+ T cells that TCR beta repertoires came. Of the CD8+ T cell pool in about 6 donors, roughly 1.0-8% was accounted for by dominant NKG2C+ clonotypes. These same clonotypes (in several donors) also led the CD3+CD56-NKG2C+ fraction. Clones of NKG2C+ T cells that had expanded were of unclear HCMV specificity.

The V call is TRBV7-6, the J call TRBJ1-1, with 8 bases fitting TRBD1. The sequence derives from a man aged 50 to 59 who received an inactivated influenza vaccine. Sequenced here: CD8+ T cells sorted from PBMCs, sampled 11 to 12 days after vaccination. CDR3 DNA sequence: TGTGCCAGCAGCTTAGGGACAGGGTGGACTGAAGCTTTCTTT. The encoded protein is CASSLGTGWTEAFF. The variable domain in full, completed from reference TRBV7-6 and TRBJ1-1, reads GAGVSQSPRYKVTKRGQDVALRCDPISGHVSLYWYRQALGQGPEFLTYFNYEAQQDKSGLPNDRFSAERPEGSISTLTIQRTEQRDSAMYRCASSLGTGWTEAFFGQGTRLTVV.